This T cell receptor beta chain appears in the sequencing data of a study of T-cell memory formation after mild COVID-19. The study, taken as a whole, reports: Contracting CD4+ clones lay largely in CM and EM, with CD8+ ones residing in EMRA.

TCR alpha and TCR beta cDNA libraries carrying sample barcodes and UMIs were produced by 5'RACE using constant-segment primers. Via MiXCR, TCRdb re-called the 5' RACE reads, giving one row per CDR3 protein. The sample carries about 470,000 distinct CDR3 sequences, 15% to 20% recorded once. Only a few counts were recorded for this clonotype. Antigen unknown. Trimming cost V 1 base and J 7 bases, with 16 bases left between them. CDR3 size: 15 residues. CDR1 and CDR2 from the germline V gene are LNHNV and YYDKDF (reference sequence). The sequenced material came from PBMCs or a T cell subset sorted from them (not recorded which). This TCR derives from an adult woman who had mild COVID-19 (a few samples of this study predate the infection). Cell type and time point are not known. The chain uses TRBV15 and TRBJ1-2, with a weak D call TRBD1 (5 bases). CDR3 coding DNA: TGTGCCACCAGCAGAGGTCTAGCCACGGGGGGTGGCTACACCTTC. It is translated as CATSRGLATGGGYTF.